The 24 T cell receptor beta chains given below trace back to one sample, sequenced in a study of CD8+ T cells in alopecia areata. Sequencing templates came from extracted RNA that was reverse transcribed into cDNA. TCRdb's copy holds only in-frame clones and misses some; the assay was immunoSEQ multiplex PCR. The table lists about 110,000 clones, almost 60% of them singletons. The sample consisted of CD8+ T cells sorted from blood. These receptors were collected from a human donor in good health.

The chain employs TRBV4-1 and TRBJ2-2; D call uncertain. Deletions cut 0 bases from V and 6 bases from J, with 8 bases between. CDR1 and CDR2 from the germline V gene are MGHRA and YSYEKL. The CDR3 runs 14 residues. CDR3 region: CASSQEAVAGELFF. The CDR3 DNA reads TGCGCCAGCAGCCAAGAGGCGGTCGCCGGGGAGCTGTTTTTT.

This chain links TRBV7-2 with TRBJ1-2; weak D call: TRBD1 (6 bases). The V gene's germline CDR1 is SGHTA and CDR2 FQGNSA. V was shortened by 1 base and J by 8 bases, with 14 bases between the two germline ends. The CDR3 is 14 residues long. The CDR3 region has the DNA TGTGCCAGCAGCTTAGTGCCGGGGGCGCCCGGCTACACCTTC. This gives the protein CASSLVPGAPGYTF.

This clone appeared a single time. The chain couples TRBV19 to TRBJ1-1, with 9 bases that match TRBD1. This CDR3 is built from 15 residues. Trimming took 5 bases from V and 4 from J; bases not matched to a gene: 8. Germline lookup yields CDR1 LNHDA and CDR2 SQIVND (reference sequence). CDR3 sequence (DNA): TGTGCCAGTAGTCGGACAGGGGAGAAGGCCACTGAAGCTTTCTTT. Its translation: CASSRTGEKATEAFF.

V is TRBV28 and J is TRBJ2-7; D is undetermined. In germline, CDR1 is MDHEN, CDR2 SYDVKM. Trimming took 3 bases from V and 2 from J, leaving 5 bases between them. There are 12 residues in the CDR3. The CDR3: CASSLSAYEQYF. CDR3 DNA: TGTGCCAGCAGTTTGTCGGCCTACGAGCAGTACTTC.

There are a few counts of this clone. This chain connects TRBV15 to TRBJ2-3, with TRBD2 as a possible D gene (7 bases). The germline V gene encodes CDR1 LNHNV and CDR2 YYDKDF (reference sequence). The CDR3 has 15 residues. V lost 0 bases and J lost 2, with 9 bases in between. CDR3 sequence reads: CATSREAGATDTQYF. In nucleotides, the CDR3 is TGTGCCACCAGCAGAGAGGCGGGGGCCACAGATACGCAGTATTTT.

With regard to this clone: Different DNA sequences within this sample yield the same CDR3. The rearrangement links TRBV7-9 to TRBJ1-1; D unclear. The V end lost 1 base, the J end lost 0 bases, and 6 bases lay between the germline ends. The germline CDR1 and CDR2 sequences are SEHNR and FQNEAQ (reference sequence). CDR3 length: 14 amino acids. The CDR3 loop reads CASSLGSMNTEAFF. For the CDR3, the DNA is TGTGCCAGCAGCTTAGGTAGCATGAACACTGAAGCTTTCTTT.

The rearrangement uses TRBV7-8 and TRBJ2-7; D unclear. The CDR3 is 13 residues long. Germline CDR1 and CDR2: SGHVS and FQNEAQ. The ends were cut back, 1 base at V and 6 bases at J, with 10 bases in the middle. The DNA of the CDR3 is TGTGCCAGCAGCTTAGGGGCGATACTCGAGCAGTACTTC. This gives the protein CASSLGAILEQYF.

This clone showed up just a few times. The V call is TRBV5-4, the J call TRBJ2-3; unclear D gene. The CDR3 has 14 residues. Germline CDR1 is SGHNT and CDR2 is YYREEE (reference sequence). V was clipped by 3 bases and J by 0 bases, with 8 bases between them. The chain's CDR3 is CASSSDESTDTQYF. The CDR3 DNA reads TGTGCCAGCAGCTCGGACGAAAGCACAGATACGCAGTATTTT. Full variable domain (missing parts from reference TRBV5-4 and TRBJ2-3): ETGVTQSPTHLIKTRGQQVTLRCSSQSGHNTVSWYQQALGQGPQFIFQYYREEENGRGNFPPRFSGLQFPNYSSELNVNALELDDSALYLCASSSDESTDTQYFGPGTRLTVL.

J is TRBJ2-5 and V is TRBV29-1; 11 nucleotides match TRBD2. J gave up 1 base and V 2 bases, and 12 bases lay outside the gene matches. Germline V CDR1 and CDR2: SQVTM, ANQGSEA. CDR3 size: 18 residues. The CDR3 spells CSVESPTRLAGGQETQYF. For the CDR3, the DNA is TGCAGCGTTGAATCACCGACTAGGCTAGCGGGGGGCCAAGAGACCCAGTACTTC.

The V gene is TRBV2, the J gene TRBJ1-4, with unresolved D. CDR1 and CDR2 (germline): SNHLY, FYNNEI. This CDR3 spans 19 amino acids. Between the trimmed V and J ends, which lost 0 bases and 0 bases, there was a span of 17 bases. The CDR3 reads CASSEALRARLATNEKLFF. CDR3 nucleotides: TGTGCCAGCAGTGAAGCGCTTCGGGCGAGGCTTGCAACTAATGAAAAACTGTTTTTT.

The DNA of the CDR3 is TGTGCCAGCAGCCAGTGGGACAGTGGCACAGATACGCAGTATTTT. Translating it yields CASSQWDSGTDTQYF. V gene TRBV4-2 combines with J gene TRBJ2-3; 7 nucleotides align to TRBD1. Losses at the gene ends were 3 bases for V and 1 base for J; bases not matched to a gene: 4. Germline V gene data show CDR1 as LGHNA and CDR2 as YNFKEQ. This CDR3 is 15 amino acids long.

The CDR3 loop reads CASSYKGAGYGYTF. CDR3 bases: TGTGCCAGCAGTTACAAGGGGGCGGGCTATGGCTACACCTTC. The V call is TRBV6-5, the J call TRBJ1-2; 7 nucleotides align to TRBD1. The junction had 4 bases not matched to a gene; V was cut back by 2 bases and J by 4 bases. The CDR3 extends over 14 amino acids. Germline V CDR1 and CDR2: MNHEY, SVGAGI.

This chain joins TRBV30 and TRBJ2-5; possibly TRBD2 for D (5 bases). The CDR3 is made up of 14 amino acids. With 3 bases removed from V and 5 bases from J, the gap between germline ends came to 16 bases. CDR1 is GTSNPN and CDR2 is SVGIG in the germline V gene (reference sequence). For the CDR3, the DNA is TGTGCCTGGAGACCGGGGAACAGAGGCGAGACCCAGTACTTC. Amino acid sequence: CAWRPGNRGETQYF.

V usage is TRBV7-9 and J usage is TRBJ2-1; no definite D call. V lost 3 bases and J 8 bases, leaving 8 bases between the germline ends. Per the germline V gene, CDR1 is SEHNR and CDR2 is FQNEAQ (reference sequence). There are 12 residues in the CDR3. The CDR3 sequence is CASSFGVDEQFF. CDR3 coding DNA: TGTGCCAGCAGCTTTGGTGTAGATGAGCAGTTCTTC.

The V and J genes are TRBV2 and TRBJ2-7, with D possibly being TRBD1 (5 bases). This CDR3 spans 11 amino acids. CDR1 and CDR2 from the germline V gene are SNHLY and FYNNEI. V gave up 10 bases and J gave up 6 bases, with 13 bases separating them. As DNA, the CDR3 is TGTGCCACCACAGGTGGAAGCGAGCAGTACTTC. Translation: CATTGGSEQYF. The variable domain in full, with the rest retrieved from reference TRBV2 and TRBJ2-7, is EPEVTQTPSHQVTQMGQEVILRCVPISNHLYFYWYRQILGQKVEFLVSFYNNEISEKSEIFDDQFSVERPDGSNFTLKIRSTKLEDSAMYFCATTGGSEQYFGPGTRLTVT.

The CDR3 sequence is CASSVVVDSPLHF. The CDR3 DNA reads TGTGCCAGCAGCGTAGTGGTAGATTCACCCCTCCACTTT. The chain is built from TRBV9 and TRBJ1-6; D is ambiguous. With 0 bases removed from V and 8 bases from J, the gap between germline ends came to 6 bases. This CDR3 region has 13 residues. Germline V lookup: CDR1 SGDLS, CDR2 YYNGEE.

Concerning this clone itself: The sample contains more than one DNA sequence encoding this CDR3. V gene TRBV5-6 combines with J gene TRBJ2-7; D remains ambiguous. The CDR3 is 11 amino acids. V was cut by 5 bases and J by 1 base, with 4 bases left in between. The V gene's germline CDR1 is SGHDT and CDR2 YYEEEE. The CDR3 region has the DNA TGTGCCAGCAGTTCTTCCTACGAGCAGTACTTC. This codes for CASSSSYEQYF. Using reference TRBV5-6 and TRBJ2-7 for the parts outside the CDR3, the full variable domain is DAGVTQSPTHLIKTRGQQVTLRCSPKSGHDTVSWYQQALGQGPQFIFQYYEEEERQRGNFPDRFSGHQFPNYSSELNVNALLLGDSALYLCASSSSYEQYFGPGTRLTVT.

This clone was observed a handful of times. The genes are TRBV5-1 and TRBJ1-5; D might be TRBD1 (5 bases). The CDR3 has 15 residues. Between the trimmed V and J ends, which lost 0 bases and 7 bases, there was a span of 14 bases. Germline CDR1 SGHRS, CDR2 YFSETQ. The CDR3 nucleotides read TGCGCCAGCAGCTTGGACCAGGGCGCAGGGCAGCCCCAGCATTTT. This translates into CASSLDQGAGQPQHF.

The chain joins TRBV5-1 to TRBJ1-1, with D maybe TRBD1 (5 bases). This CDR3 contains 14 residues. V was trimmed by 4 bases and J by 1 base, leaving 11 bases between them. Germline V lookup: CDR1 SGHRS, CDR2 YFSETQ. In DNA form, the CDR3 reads TGCGCCAGCAGCGTTGACAGCCCGAACACTGAAGCTTTCTTT. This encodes CASSVDSPNTEAFF.

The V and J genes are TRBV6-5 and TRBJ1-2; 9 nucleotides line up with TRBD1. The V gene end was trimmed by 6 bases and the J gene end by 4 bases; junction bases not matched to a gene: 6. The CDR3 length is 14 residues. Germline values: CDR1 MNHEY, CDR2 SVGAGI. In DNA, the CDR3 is TGTGCCAGCAGCTCGGACAGGGGCGGCTATGGCTACACCTTC. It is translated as CASSSDRGGYGYTF.

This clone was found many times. CDR3 region: CASSQDSGGANVLTF. For the CDR3, the DNA is TGCGCCAGCAGCCAAGATTCGGGTGGGGCCAACGTCCTGACTTTC. V gene TRBV4-3 combines with J gene TRBJ2-6; D uncertain. Germline assignment: CDR1 LGHNA and CDR2 YSLEER. Trimming removed 0 bases at V and 3 bases at J, with 6 bases between. CDR3 size: 15 residues.

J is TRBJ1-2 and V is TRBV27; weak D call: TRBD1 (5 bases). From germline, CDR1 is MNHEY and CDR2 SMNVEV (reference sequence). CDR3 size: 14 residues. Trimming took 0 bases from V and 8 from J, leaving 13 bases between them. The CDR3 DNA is TGTGCCAGCAGTTTATCGACGTGGGGGTCAGGCTACACCTTC. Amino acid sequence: CASSLSTWGSGYTF.

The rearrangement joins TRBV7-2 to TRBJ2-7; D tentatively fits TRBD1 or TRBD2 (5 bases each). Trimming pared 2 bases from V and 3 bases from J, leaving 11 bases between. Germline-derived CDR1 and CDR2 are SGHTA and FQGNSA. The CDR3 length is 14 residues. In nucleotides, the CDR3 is TGTGCCAGCAGCTTATCCGTGGGGGACTACGAGCAGTACTTC. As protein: CASSLSVGDYEQYF. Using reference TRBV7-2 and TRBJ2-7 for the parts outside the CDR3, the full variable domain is GAGVSQSPSNKVTEKGKDVELRCDPISGHTALYWYRQSLGQGLEFLIYFQGNSAPDKSGLPSDRFSAERTGGSVSTLTIQRTQQEDSAVYLCASSLSVGDYEQYFGPGTRLTVT.

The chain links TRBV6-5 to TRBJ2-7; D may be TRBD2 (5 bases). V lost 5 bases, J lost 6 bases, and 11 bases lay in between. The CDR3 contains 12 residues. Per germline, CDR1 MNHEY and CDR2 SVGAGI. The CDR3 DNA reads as TGTGCCAGCAGTGGGTTAGGAGGCGAGCAGTACTTC. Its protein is CASSGLGGEQYF.